These 8 T cell receptor beta chains were all obtained from the same sample, sequenced in a study of beta chain features in type 1 diabetes. Study-level results: Moderate but significant shortening of TCRB CDR3s was recorded in all four CD4+ subsets from Type 1 diabetes patients.

Their cognate antigens are unknown. All of the isolated RNA was reverse transcribed, so expressed TCRB transcripts were sequenced. TCRdb's table, derived via immunoSEQ multiplex PCR, lists solely in-frame clones and lacks some. The sample includes hundreds of thousands of clones, over 14% of them seen just once. The sample consisted of naive CD4+ T cells from blood. The source of these receptors is a man between 18 and 29 years old with type 1 diabetes.

The chain uses TRBV7-2 and TRBJ2-3; D remains unclear. This CDR3 comprises 13 residues. Trimming stripped 1 base from V and 6 bases from J, with 8 bases between. Germline V gene data show CDR1 as SGHTA and CDR2 as FQGNSA. The CDR3 is CASSLDMWDTQYF. CDR3 nucleotides: TGTGCCAGCAGCTTAGACATGTGGGATACGCAGTATTTT.

The rearrangement uses TRBV28 and TRBJ2-3; a possible D gene is TRBD2 (6 bases). The CDR3 is 13 amino acids. Germline CDR1 and CDR2: MDHEN and SYDVKM. The V end was cut by 4 bases, the J end by 4 bases, with 9 bases between. For the CDR3, the DNA is TGTGCCAGCAGTTACCCGGGGGCAGATACGCAGTATTTT. Its translation: CASSYPGADTQYF.

This clone was detected only a few times. This chain connects TRBV10-2 to TRBJ2-7, with 8 bases matching TRBD1. CDR1 is WSHSY and CDR2 is SAAADI in the germline V gene. The length of the CDR3 is 15 residues. The V segment lost 3 bases and the J segment 5 bases; nucleotides outside the gene matches: 9. For the CDR3, the DNA is TGCGCCAGCAGTGAAGATGACAGGGGTTTCCACGAGCAGTACTTC. Translated: CASSEDDRGFHEQYF.

The chain uses TRBV30 and TRBJ2-5; TRBD1 aligns across 8 bases. The last part of the DNA fits TRBJ2-7 better; the J call may be wrong. The CDR3 is 14 amino acids. CDR1 and CDR2 (germline): GTSNPN, SVGIG (reference sequence). The CDR3 nucleotides read TGTGCCTGGGACGGACAGGGAAGCTCCTACGAGCAGTACTTC. Its protein product is CAWDGQGSSYEQYF.

This clone was detected only once. The rearrangement links TRBV18 to TRBJ2-5, with TRBD2 identical over 12 bases. CDR1 and CDR2 (germline): KGHSH, LQKENI. The CDR3 totals 17 residues. V lost 1 base and J lost 1; bases outside the gene matches: 4. Written as DNA, the CDR3 is TGTGCCAGCTCACCACAAGGGACTAGCGGGTTCCAAGAGACCCAGTACTTC. This sequence encodes CASSPQGTSGFQETQYF.

The J gene is TRBJ1-2, the V gene TRBV6-1; 7 nucleotides line up with TRBD1. The ends lost 7 bases at V and 1 base at J; junction bases unmatched: 6. Looked up from germline, CDR1 is MNHNS and CDR2 is SASEGT. CDR3 length: 14 amino acids. The CDR3 DNA reads as TGTGCCAGCACTTCGGACAGGTTTAACTATGGCTACACCTTC. It is translated as CASTSDRFNYGYTF.

The table lists this clone with a few counts. The CDR3 DNA follows: TGTGCCAGCAGTGGAGGGAGAGAGGGGTACGAGCAGTACTTC. Translation gives CASSGGREGYEQYF. The chain is built from TRBV7-2 and TRBJ2-7; perhaps TRBD2 as D (6 bases). V was clipped by 6 bases and J by 4 bases, with 16 bases between them. Germline lookup yields CDR1 SGHTA and CDR2 FQGNSA. The CDR3 length is 14 residues.

Only a few counts were recorded for this clone. The V gene is TRBV10-2, the J gene TRBJ2-1; TRBD2 matches 10 bases. The germline gives CDR1 WSHSY, CDR2 SAAADI. The CDR3 covers 16 residues. J gave up 2 bases and V 3 bases, and 4 bases lay outside the gene matches. The CDR3 DNA follows: TGCGCCAGCAGTGAACTCCTAGCGGGGGCCTACAATGAGCAGTTCTTC. Translating it yields CASSELLAGAYNEQFF.